This T cell receptor beta chain was retrieved from a study of cytomegalovirus exposure and HLA in healthy donors. Study-level results: Analysis was carried out at a later point, and it linked a missense DCLRE1C variant to TCR beta V- and J-gene trimming. Under in vitro conditions, a few CMV-associated chains were confirmed as specific for CMV antigens. It was shown in a later analysis that HLA-associated TCR beta chains were more clonally expanded than other, equally common chains. Accounts indicate the classifier identified cytomegalovirus status with strong specificity and sensitivity.

A multiplex PCR was run with 60 Vbeta primers and 13 Jbeta primers. Clones were read by immunoSEQ multiplex PCR, and TCRdb kept only the in-frame ones, dropping some. This sample has 200,000 to 250,000 clones; over 75% occur once, and the top ten carry over 1%. The length of the CDR3 is 18 residues. The V gene's germline CDR1 is SGHTA and CDR2 FQGTGA. The V end was cut by 3 bases, the J end by 4 bases, with 25 bases between. Of note for this clone: Its target is not known.

This sequence joins TRBV7-3 and TRBJ2-7; D uncertain. The clonotype originates from a human donor in good health. Sequences were obtained from PBMCs. CDR3 DNA: TGTGCCAGCAGCTTTCAGTCAAACCTGGATGGTCTGAGGTACGAGCAGTACTTC. Amino acids: CASSFQSNLDGLRYEQYF.